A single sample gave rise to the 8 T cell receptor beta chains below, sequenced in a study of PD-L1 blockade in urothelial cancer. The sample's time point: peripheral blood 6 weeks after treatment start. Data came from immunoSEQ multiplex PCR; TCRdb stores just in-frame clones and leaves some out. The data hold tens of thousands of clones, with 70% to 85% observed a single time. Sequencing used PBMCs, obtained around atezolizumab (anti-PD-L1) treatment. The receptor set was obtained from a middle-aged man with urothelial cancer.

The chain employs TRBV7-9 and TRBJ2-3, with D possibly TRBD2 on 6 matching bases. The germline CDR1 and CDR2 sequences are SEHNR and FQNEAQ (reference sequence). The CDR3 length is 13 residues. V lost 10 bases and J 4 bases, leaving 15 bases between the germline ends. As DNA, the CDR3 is TGTGCCACCTCCCGGGGGTTCGCAGATACGCAGTATTTT. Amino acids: CATSRGFADTQYF.

The CDR3 DNA sequence: TGTGCCATCAGAGCACCCCGGGACAGGGGTAAGTGGAACGAGCAAAGGGTAGTCGACGAGCAGTACTTC. Amino acids: CAIRAPRDRGKWNEQRVVDEQYF. The chain combines TRBV10-3 with TRBJ2-7; the match to TRBD1 covers 10 bases. CDR3 length equals 23 residues. V dropped 6 bases and J dropped 5; count of bases not matched to a gene: 34. Per the germline V gene, CDR1 is ENHRY and CDR2 is SYGVKD.

The CDR3 DNA follows: TGTGCCAGCATCAGGGGCGGGGGCTCCTACGAGCAGTACTTC. Its protein product is CASIRGGGSYEQYF. The V and J genes are TRBV7-6 and TRBJ2-7, with a tentative D call TRBD2 (7 bases). The CDR3 has 14 amino acids. Germline V gene lookup returns CDR1 SGHVS and CDR2 FNYEAQ. V was cut by 7 bases and J by 0 bases, with 13 bases left in between.

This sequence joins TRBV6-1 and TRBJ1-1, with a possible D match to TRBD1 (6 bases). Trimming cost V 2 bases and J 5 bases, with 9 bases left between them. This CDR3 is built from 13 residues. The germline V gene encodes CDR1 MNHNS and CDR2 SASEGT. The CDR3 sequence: CASSEIQGTEAFF. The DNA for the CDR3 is TGTGCCAGCAGTGAAATCCAGGGGACTGAAGCTTTCTTT.

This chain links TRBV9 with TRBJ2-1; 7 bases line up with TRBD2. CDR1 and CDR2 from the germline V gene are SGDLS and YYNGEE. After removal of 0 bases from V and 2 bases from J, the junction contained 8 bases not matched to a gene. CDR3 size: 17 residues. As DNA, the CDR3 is TGTGCCAGCAGCGTAGACATGCCGGGAGGAGCCTACAATGAGCAGTTCTTC. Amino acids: CASSVDMPGGAYNEQFF.

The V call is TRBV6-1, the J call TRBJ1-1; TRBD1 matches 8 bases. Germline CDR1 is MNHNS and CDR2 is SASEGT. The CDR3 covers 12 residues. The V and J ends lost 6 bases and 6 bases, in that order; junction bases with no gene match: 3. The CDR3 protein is CASSDRGSEAFF. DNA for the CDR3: TGTGCCAGCAGCGACAGGGGCTCTGAAGCTTTCTTT.

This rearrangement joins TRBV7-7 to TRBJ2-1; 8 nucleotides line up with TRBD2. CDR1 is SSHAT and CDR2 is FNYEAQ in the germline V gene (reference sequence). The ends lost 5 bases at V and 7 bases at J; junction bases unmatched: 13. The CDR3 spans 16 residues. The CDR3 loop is CASSPQREPRVNEQFF. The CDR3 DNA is TGTGCCAGCAGCCCACAGCGGGAGCCCCGTGTGAATGAGCAGTTCTTC. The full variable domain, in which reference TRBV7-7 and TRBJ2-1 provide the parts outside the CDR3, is GAGVSQSPRYKVTKRGQDVTLRCDPISSHATLYWYQQALGQGPEFLTYFNYEAQPDKSGLPSDRFSAERPEGSISTLTIQRTEQRDSAMYRCASSPQREPRVNEQFFGPGTRLTVL.

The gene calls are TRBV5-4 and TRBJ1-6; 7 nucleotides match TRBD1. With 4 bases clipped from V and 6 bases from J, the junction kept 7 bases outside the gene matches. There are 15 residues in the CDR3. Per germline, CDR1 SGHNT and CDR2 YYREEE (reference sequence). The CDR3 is CASSTGDSANSPLHF. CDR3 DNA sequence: TGTGCCAGCAGCACCGGGGACAGTGCTAATTCACCCCTCCACTTT.